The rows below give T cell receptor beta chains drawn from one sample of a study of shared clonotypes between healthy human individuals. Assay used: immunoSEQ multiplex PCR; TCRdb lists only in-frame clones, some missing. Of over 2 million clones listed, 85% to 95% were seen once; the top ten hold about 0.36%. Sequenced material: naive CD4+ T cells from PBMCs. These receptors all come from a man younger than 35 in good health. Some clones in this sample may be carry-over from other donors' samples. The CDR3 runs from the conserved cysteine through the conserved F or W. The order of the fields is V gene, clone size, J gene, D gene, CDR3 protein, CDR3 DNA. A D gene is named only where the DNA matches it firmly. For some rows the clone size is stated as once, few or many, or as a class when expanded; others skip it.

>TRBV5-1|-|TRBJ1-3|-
CASSSEPSSGNTIYF
TGCGCCAGCAGCTCGGAACCATCCTCTGGAAACACCATATATTTT
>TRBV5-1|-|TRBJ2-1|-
CASSPGLPPYNEQFF
TGCGCCAGCAGCCCGGGACTTCCCCCCTACAATGAGCAGTTCTTC
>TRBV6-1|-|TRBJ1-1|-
CASSVADLNTEAFF
TGTGCCAGCAGTGTAGCAGACTTGAACACTGAAGCTTTCTTT
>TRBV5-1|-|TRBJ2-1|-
CASSLGGSTYSNEQFF
TGCGCCAGCAGCTTGGGGGGGTCAACGTATAGTAATGAGCAGTTCTTC
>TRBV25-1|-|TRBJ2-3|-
CASSKSTDTQYF
TGTGCCAGCAGTAAGTCTACAGATACGCAGTATTTT
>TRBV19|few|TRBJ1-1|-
CASNSYPNTEAFF
TGTGCCAGTAACTCCTACCCGAACACTGAAGCTTTCTTT
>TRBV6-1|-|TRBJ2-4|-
CASSEASRRGGQNIQYF
TGTGCCAGCAGTGAAGCATCGCGGAGGGGGGGCCAAAACATTCAGTACTTC
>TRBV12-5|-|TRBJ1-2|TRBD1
CASGLPNTGVDGYTF
TGTGCTAGTGGTTTGCCTAATACAGGGGTCGATGGCTACACCTTC
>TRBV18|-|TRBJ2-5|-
CASSPTAAQETQYF
TGTGCCAGCTCACCGACGGCGGCACAAGAGACCCAGTACTTC
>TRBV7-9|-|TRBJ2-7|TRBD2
CASSSPGTSFEQYF
TGTGCCAGCAGCTCCCCCGGGACTAGCTTCGAGCAGTACTTC
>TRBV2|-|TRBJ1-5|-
CASSNVNGGDQPQHF
TGTGCCAGCAGTAACGTCAATGGGGGGGATCAGCCCCAGCATTTT
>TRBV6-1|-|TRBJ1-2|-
CASSEGVGYYGYTF
TGTGCCAGCAGTGAAGGCGTCGGGTATTATGGCTACACCTTC
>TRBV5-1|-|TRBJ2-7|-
CASTHGGTTYEQYF
TGCGCCAGCACCCACGGTGGGACAACCTACGAGCAGTACTTC
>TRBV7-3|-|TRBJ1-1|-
CASSLIPVTEAFF
TGTGCCAGCAGCTTAATTCCAGTTACTGAAGCTTTCTTT
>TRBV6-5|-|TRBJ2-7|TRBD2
CASSNQLAGSYEQYF
TGTGCCAGCAGTAACCAACTAGCGGGAAGCTACGAGCAGTACTTC
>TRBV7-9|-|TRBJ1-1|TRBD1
CASSFGAGGRTEAFF
TGTGCCAGCAGCTTTGGGGCAGGGGGAAGGACTGAAGCTTTCTTT
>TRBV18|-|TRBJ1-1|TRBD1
CASSPTPGGAMNTEAFF
TGTGCCAGCTCTCCCACCCCAGGGGGAGCCATGAACACTGAAGCTTTCTTT
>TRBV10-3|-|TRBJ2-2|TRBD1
CAISEPMTGTGELFF
TGTGCCATCAGTGAACCGATGACAGGGACCGGGGAGCTGTTTTTT
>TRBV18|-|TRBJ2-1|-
CASSLTLVDEQFF
TGTGCCAGCTCACTGACCTTGGTAGATGAGCAGTTCTTC
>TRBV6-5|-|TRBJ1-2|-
CASSYSSQSNYGYTF
TGTGCCAGCAGTTACTCGAGTCAGAGCAACTATGGCTACACCTTC
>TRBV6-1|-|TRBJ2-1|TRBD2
CASSEIAGGPYNEQFF
TGTGCCAGCAGTGAAATAGCGGGAGGGCCCTACAATGAGCAGTTCTTC
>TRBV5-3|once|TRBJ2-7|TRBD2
CARRRWGLAASYEQYF
TGTGCCAGAAGGCGATGGGGACTAGCGGCCTCCTACGAGCAGTACTTC